Each of the 8 T cell receptor beta chains below was sequenced from the same sample in a study of CD8 T cells in ankylosing spondylitis (dated by TCRdb to the late 2010s). Library construction relied on 5' RACE. Reads for this sample came from an Illumina HiSeq 2500. TCRdb's own reprocessing of the public reads used fastp at Q25 and MiXCR and kept productive beta chains. Rows with a matching CDR3 protein are joined into one entry that keeps the most common DNA and genes. This sample lists about 250,000 distinct CDR3 sequences; roughly 25% were detected once. The top ten hold approximately 0.61% of the sample. Sequencing input: blood, either unsorted or a sorted T cell fraction (not recorded which). Receptors were obtained from a male donor with ankylosing spondylitis or in good health (not recorded which).

The gene calls are TRBV12-3 or TRBV12-4 and TRBJ1-5; TRBD1 is a possible D gene (6 bases). The CDR3 has 14 amino acids. Trimming took 7 bases from V and 4 from J, leaving 14 bases between them. CDR3 region: CASTKGGRNQPQHF. CDR3 DNA sequence: TGTGCCAGCACAAAGGGGGGGCGGAATCAGCCCCAGCATTTT.

V and J are TRBV20-1 and TRBJ1-1; possibly TRBD1 for D (6 bases). Trimming took off 5 bases at V and 0 bases at J, with 13 bases between the two ends. The germline V gene has CDR1 DFQATT and CDR2 SNEGSKA (reference sequence). The CDR3 totals 14 residues. In nucleotides, the CDR3 is TGCAGTGCTGGAAGGGACACCATGAACACTGAAGCTTTCTTT. Protein sequence: CSAGRDTMNTEAFF.

V is TRBV9 and J is TRBJ2-3; D is uncertain. The germline V and J ends were trimmed by 0 bases and 2 bases, with 7 bases remaining between them. Per the germline V gene, CDR1 is SGDLS and CDR2 is YYNGEE. This CDR3 spans 14 amino acids. The CDR3 DNA reads TGTGCCAGCAGCGTAGGGGCGTTCACAGATACGCAGTATTTT. Encoded protein: CASSVGAFTDTQYF.

This clonotype has only a few counts. CDR3 bases: TGTGCCAGCAGTTTGGCCTATAATTCACCCCTCCACTTT. This sequence encodes CASSLAYNSPLHF. The chain recombines TRBV12-3 or TRBV12-4 with TRBJ1-6; D not resolved. This CDR3 spans 13 amino acids. The V end lost 3 bases, the J end lost 2 bases, and 2 bases lay between the germline ends.

This clonotype was found many times. Written as DNA, the CDR3 is TGTGCCAGCAGTGCGGACATAAGAAAGGTCAATGAGCAGTTCTTC. Encoded protein: CASSADIRKVNEQFF. The chain has TRBV6-1 and TRBJ2-1; a possible D gene is TRBD1 (5 bases). V dropped 4 bases and J dropped 6 bases, with 16 bases sitting between them. Germline CDR1 reads MNHNS; CDR2 reads SASEGT. The CDR3 length is 15 residues.

This clonotype was seen repeatedly, ten times or more. The rearrangement uses TRBV12-3 or TRBV12-4 and TRBJ2-7, with a possible D match to TRBD1 (6 bases). This CDR3 is built from 13 residues. With 6 bases removed from V and 2 bases from J, the gap between germline ends came to 11 bases. The DNA for the CDR3 is TGTGCCAGCAGCCCCGGGACAACCTACGAGCAGTACTTC. Protein sequence: CASSPGTTYEQYF.

At least ten counts were recorded for this clonotype. This sequence joins TRBV10-3 and TRBJ1-3, with TRBD1 matching 9 bases. This CDR3 is 15 amino acids long. Germline V CDR1 and CDR2: ENHRY, SYGVKD. V was pared by 6 bases and J by 1 base, with 4 bases of the junction left unmatched. The CDR3 nucleotides read TGTGCCATCAGCCGAGGGACAGGGTCTGGAAACACCATATATTTT. As protein: CAISRGTGSGNTIYF.

The rearrangement uses TRBV5-1 and TRBJ2-1; TRBD1 matches at 7 bases. The CDR3 is made up of 15 amino acids. V shed 1 base and J 5 bases; nucleotides not matched to a gene: 6. Germline V gives CDR1 SGHRS, CDR2 YFSETQ. The CDR3 spells CASSLRQGGHNEQFF. The CDR3 coding sequence is TGCGCCAGCAGCTTGAGACAGGGTGGACACAATGAGCAGTTCTTC.